This T cell receptor (beta chain) was found in a study of spatial heterogeneity in lung cancer. For the study at large: The roughly 68 donors had untreated early-stage non-small cell lung cancer.

Study findings and constraints: Compared with follow-up, resection was when ubiquitous expanded tumor TCRs appeared in blood more.

Time point here: blood at routine non-recurrence follow-up after resection. As to this clonotype: What it binds is unknown.

Germline CDR1 DFQATT, CDR2 SNEGSKA (reference sequence). CDR3 length: 15 amino acids. The V and J ends lost 5 bases and 2 bases, in that order; junction bases with no gene match: 10. Every cDNA TCR molecule received its own unique molecular identifier. TCRdb called the 5' RACE reads again in MiXCR, with one record for every CDR3 protein. The sample consists of about 43,000 distinct CDR3 sequences, 22% of them appearing once. The rearrangement links TRBV20-1 to TRBJ2-3, with 7 bases that match TRBD2. This TCR was recovered from a female donor with early-stage non-small cell lung cancer. Sequencing used PBMCs, obtained at follow-up. The DNA for the CDR3 is TGCAGTGCTCCCGGGCTAGCGGAAATCACAGATACGCAGTATTTT. This codes for CSAPGLAEITDTQYF.